The next 28 T cell receptor beta chains were all read from a single sample in a study of graft-versus-host responses after intestinal transplantation. For these TCRs, the target antigens are not known. Only in-frame clones appear in the TCRdb table, and some are missing; sequencing was by immunoSEQ multiplex PCR. The table shows about 39,000 clones, with 90% to 95% occurring only once. The material was unstimulated CD8+ T cells sorted from spleen or lymph node cells, obtained before transplant. These receptors were obtained from a human donor who was the organ donor for an intestinal transplant.

The V gene is TRBV27, the J gene TRBJ2-7, with D unresolved. The CDR3 consists of 13 residues. V was pared by 6 bases and J by 2 bases, with 11 bases between. The V gene's germline CDR1 is MNHEY and CDR2 SMNVEV (reference sequence). As DNA, the CDR3 is TGTGCCAGCAGCCCCTCTCGCACCTACGAGCAGTACTTC. It translates to CASSPSRTYEQYF.

This clone was recorded only once. The gene calls are TRBV5-1 and TRBJ2-1, with 8 bases that match TRBD2. The CDR3 covers 18 residues. Per the germline V gene, CDR1 is SGHRS and CDR2 is YFSETQ. V shed 7 bases and J 2 bases; nucleotides not matched to a gene: 17. Here the CDR3 reads CASGPRAGGPGAYNEQFF. The CDR3 DNA reads TGCGCCAGCGGCCCCAGGGCGGGGGGTCCTGGTGCCTACAATGAGCAGTTCTTC.

V and J are TRBV4-1 and TRBJ2-7; D is unresolved. The CDR3 totals 14 residues. Trimming stripped 1 base from V and 3 bases from J, with 10 bases between. The germline gives CDR1 MGHRA, CDR2 YSYEKL. The CDR3 region is CASSQANQHYEQYF. The DNA for the CDR3 is TGCGCCAGCAGCCAAGCGAATCAACACTACGAGCAGTACTTC.

V is TRBV5-1 and J is TRBJ2-5; D possibly matches TRBD1 or TRBD2 (5 bases each). Looked up from germline, CDR1 is SGHRS and CDR2 is YFSETQ. The CDR3 sequence is 15 residues long. The germline V and J ends were trimmed by 1 base and 1 base, with 11 bases remaining between them. CDR3 in amino acids: CASSLHEGPQETQYF. The CDR3 DNA is TGCGCCAGCAGCTTGCATGAGGGGCCCCAAGAGACCCAGTACTTC.

The chain couples TRBV4-3 to TRBJ2-1; the match to TRBD2 covers 7 bases. V lost 2 bases and J lost 8; bases outside the gene matches: 15. CDR1 is LGHNA, CDR2 YSLEER, per germline. The CDR3 is 17 residues long. CDR3 loop: CASSQWRTRDSGDEQFF. CDR3 nucleotides: TGCGCCAGCAGCCAATGGAGGACTAGGGATTCTGGCGATGAGCAGTTCTTC.

As DNA, the CDR3 is TGTGCCAGCAGAACTCTCGAGGCAGACCGAGGGTTGGTGAACATTCAGTACTTC. Translation: CASRTLEADRGLVNIQYF. This chain connects TRBV28 to TRBJ2-4; TRBD2 is a possible D gene (5 bases). With 6 bases removed from V and 7 bases from J, the gap between germline ends came to 28 bases. Germline values: CDR1 MDHEN, CDR2 SYDVKM. This CDR3 has 18 residues.

V usage is TRBV6-5 and J usage is TRBJ2-2, with 7 bases aligning to TRBD2. The V gene's germline CDR1 is MNHEY and CDR2 SVGAGI. The CDR3 runs 15 residues. V trimming: 6 bases; J trimming: 5 bases; junction bases outside the gene matches: 9. The CDR3 DNA reads TGTGCCAGCAGCGATACCGGGACTACTACCGGGGAGCTGTTTTTT. Protein sequence: CASSDTGTTTGELFF.

This clone was observed once. The CDR3 is CASSYSSVEGQFF. The CDR3 nucleotides are TGTGCCAGCAGTTACTCGTCAGTTGAAGGGCAGTTCTTC. J is TRBJ2-1 and V is TRBV6-5, with D uncertain. V lost 0 bases, J lost 12 bases, and 12 bases lay in between. Germline V lookup: CDR1 MNHEY, CDR2 SVGAGI. The CDR3 extends over 13 amino acids.

The chain has TRBV4-3 and TRBJ1-2; 8 nucleotides match TRBD1. This CDR3 region has 15 residues. Trimming took 0 bases from V and 8 from J; bases not matched to a gene: 8. Germline V gene sequence: CDR1 LGHNA, CDR2 YSLEER. The CDR3 here is CASSQEYWTGRGYTF. In DNA form, the CDR3 reads TGCGCCAGCAGCCAAGAGTATTGGACAGGGAGAGGCTACACCTTC.

The chain combines TRBV28 with TRBJ1-1, with 7 bases that match TRBD1. Per germline, CDR1 MDHEN and CDR2 SYDVKM. Trimming removed 5 bases from V and 1 base from J; junction bases left unmatched: 10. This CDR3 contains 16 residues. The DNA for the CDR3 is TGTGCCAGCAGTACATACACAGGGGTGGGGAACACTGAAGCTTTCTTT. This translates into CASSTYTGVGNTEAFF.

This chain joins TRBV10-1 and TRBJ2-1; a possible D gene is TRBD2 (6 bases). This CDR3 has 15 amino acids. Germline V gene data show CDR1 as WNHNN and CDR2 as SYGVQD (reference sequence). Trimming stripped 11 bases from V and 1 base from J, with 18 bases between. Written as DNA, the CDR3 is TGCGCCGAAGTGGAGGGGCGGGTATCCTACAATGAGCAGTTCTTC. Protein product: CAEVEGRVSYNEQFF.

This clone was detected only once. This rearrangement joins TRBV13 to TRBJ2-5, with 9 nucleotides matching TRBD1. CDR1 PRHDT and CDR2 FYEKMQ come from the germline V gene (reference sequence). V was pared by 5 bases and J by 5 bases, with 3 bases of the junction left unmatched. The CDR3 length is 13 residues. In DNA, the CDR3 is TGTGCCAGCAGCCGGACAGGGGATGAGACCCAGTACTTC. Protein: CASSRTGDETQYF.

The chain combines TRBV30 with TRBJ2-5; 11 bases fit TRBD2. This CDR3 region has 14 residues. J lost 2 bases, V lost 1 base, and 0 bases had no gene match. Germline V gives CDR1 GTSNPN, CDR2 SVGIG (reference sequence). The CDR3: CAWSGTSGQETQYF. The DNA for the CDR3 is TGTGCCTGGAGTGGGACTAGCGGGCAAGAGACCCAGTACTTC.

The chain employs TRBV30 and TRBJ2-5; the match to TRBD2 covers 8 bases. V trimming: 4 bases; J trimming: 2 bases; junction bases outside the gene matches: 12. The CDR3 is 16 residues long. The germline V gene encodes CDR1 GTSNPN and CDR2 SVGIG (reference sequence). CDR3 sequence (DNA): TGTGCCTGGACTCTTACTAGCGGAGGGACTCAAGAGACCCAGTACTTC. It translates to CAWTLTSGGTQETQYF.

The chain is built from TRBV4-2 and TRBJ1-3; tentative D call: TRBD1 (5 bases). Germline lookup yields CDR1 LGHNA and CDR2 YNFKEQ. The CDR3 runs 15 residues. Trimming left V 7 bases short and J 4 bases short, with 17 bases between. CDR3 sequence reads: CASTPNSGAGNTIYF. The CDR3 nucleotides are TGTGCCAGCACCCCAAATTCCGGGGCCGGAAACACCATATATTTT.

The genes are TRBV27 and TRBJ2-4; D is uncertain. Germline assignment: CDR1 MNHEY and CDR2 SMNVEV (reference sequence). Deletions cut 6 bases from V and 4 bases from J, with 10 bases between. CDR3 size: 13 residues. The chain's CDR3 is CASSPIWKNIQYF. The DNA of the CDR3 is TGTGCCAGCAGCCCGATTTGGAAAAACATTCAGTACTTC.

The chain is built from TRBV10-3 and TRBJ2-6; possible D gene TRBD2, 5 bases. Between the trimmed V and J ends, which lost 0 bases and 3 bases, there was a span of 9 bases. This CDR3 is 16 amino acids long. Germline loops: CDR1 ENHRY, CDR2 SYGVKD. The CDR3 is CAISESREDGANVLTF. The CDR3 DNA reads as TGTGCCATCAGTGAGTCGAGGGAAGATGGGGCCAACGTCCTGACTTTC.

The chain couples TRBV11-2 to TRBJ2-5; tentatively, D is TRBD1 (5 bases). This CDR3 is built from 14 residues. V lost 2 bases to trimming and J lost 5 bases, with 12 bases between them. Per germline, CDR1 SGHAT and CDR2 FQNNGV. The DNA of the CDR3 is TGTGCCAGCAGCTTATTTCAGGGATGTGAGACCCAGTACTTC. It translates to CASSLFQGCETQYF.

The chain is built from TRBV4-3 and TRBJ2-7, with 12 bases matching TRBD2. J lost 5 bases, V lost 1 base, and 6 bases had no gene match. Germline V CDR1 and CDR2: LGHNA, YSLEER. This CDR3 comprises 16 residues. The CDR3, as DNA: TGCGCCAGCAGCCAAGTACTAGCGGGGGGCGACGACGAGCAGTACTTC. Translation: CASSQVLAGGDDEQYF.

The genes are TRBV5-1 and TRBJ2-1; D might be TRBD2 (6 bases). Per the germline V gene, CDR1 is SGHRS and CDR2 is YFSETQ. The CDR3 totals 14 residues. Trimming cost V 4 bases and J 4 bases, with 12 bases left between them. The CDR3 nucleotides are TGCGCCAGCAGCGACCAGGGACTTTACAATGAGCAGTTCTTC. It specifies CASSDQGLYNEQFF.

The chain couples TRBV14 to TRBJ2-1, with 11 bases matching TRBD1. V was clipped by 5 bases and J by 3 bases; unmatched bases: 6. Per germline, CDR1 SGHDN and CDR2 FVKESK. This CDR3 contains 16 residues. CDR3 bases: TGTGCCAGCAGCGTATTCGGGACAGGGGGCTACAATGAGCAGTTCTTC. Its translation: CASSVFGTGGYNEQFF. Supplemented by reference TRBV14 and TRBJ2-1, the full variable domain reads EAGVTQFPSHSVIEKGQTVTLRCDPISGHDNLYWYRRVMGKEIKFLLHFVKESKQDESGMPNNRFLAERTGGTYSTLKVQPAELEDSGVYFCASSVFGTGGYNEQFFGPGTRLTVL.

Note on this clone: One end of the junction does not line up with germline, which may come from a read error. The chain joins TRBV7-7 to TRBJ1-4; D might be TRBD1 (5 bases). The CDR3 has 13 residues. Looked up from germline, CDR1 is SSHAT and CDR2 is FNYEAQ (reference sequence). CDR3 in DNA: TGTGCTAGCAGCCCGCGCGGGGGTGAAAAACTGTTTTTT. Its translation is CASSPRGGEKLFF.

The chain couples TRBV19 to TRBJ1-4, with 8 bases that match TRBD1. Germline CDR1 is LNHDA and CDR2 is SQIVND (reference sequence). J lost 11 bases, V lost 7 bases, and 24 bases had no gene match. The CDR3 runs 18 residues. The CDR3 DNA reads as TGTGCCAGTACCGAATTAAACGACAGGGGCGATGGCATTTTTAAACTGTTTTTT. This codes for CASTELNDRGDGIFKLFF.

This clone was counted a single time. This chain links TRBV4-3 with TRBJ2-7, with 7 bases fitting TRBD1. The CDR3 covers 16 residues. J gave up 4 bases and V 0 bases, and 9 bases lay outside the gene matches. Germline CDR1 and CDR2: LGHNA and YSLEER. The CDR3 DNA is TGCGCCAGCAGCCAAGATCTCCAGGGGGAGAAGTACGAGCAGTACTTC. Its translation is CASSQDLQGEKYEQYF.

The chain recombines TRBV28 with TRBJ1-6; no definite D call. This CDR3 spans 16 amino acids. Germline CDR1 and CDR2: MDHEN and SYDVKM. Trimming removed 6 bases from V and 0 bases from J, with 12 bases in between. This CDR3 is CASRAAYASYNSPLHF. The CDR3 DNA follows: TGTGCCAGCAGAGCCGCGTATGCCTCCTATAATTCACCCCTCCACTTT.

The V call is TRBV5-4, the J call TRBJ2-5, with TRBD2 matching 7 bases. Germline V gives CDR1 SGHNT, CDR2 YYREEE (reference sequence). This CDR3 is built from 17 residues. J lost 1 base, V lost 3 bases, and 12 bases had no gene match. The CDR3, as DNA: TGTGCCAGCAGCTCTGATGGGCTAGCGGAGCTCCAAGAGACCCAGTACTTC. It translates to CASSSDGLAELQETQYF.

The V gene is TRBV19, the J gene TRBJ2-5, with D perhaps matching TRBD2 (6 bases). The CDR3 covers 16 residues. Germline V gene lookup returns CDR1 LNHDA and CDR2 SQIVND (reference sequence). Trimming cost V 4 bases and J 3 bases, with 18 bases left between them. CDR3 sequence (DNA): TGTGCCAGTAGTACCTGGTCGGAGGGAATAGAAGAGACCCAGTACTTC. Its protein product is CASSTWSEGIEETQYF.

The chain has TRBV27 and TRBJ1-5; 10 nucleotides match TRBD1. Trimming took 5 bases from V and 7 from J; bases not matched to a gene: 8. The CDR3 length is 15 residues. CDR1 is MNHEY, CDR2 SMNVEV, per germline (reference sequence). The DNA of the CDR3 is TGTGCCAGCAGTGCGCCTCCGGGACAGGGGCAGCCCCAGCATTTT. Translating gives CASSAPPGQGQPQHF.